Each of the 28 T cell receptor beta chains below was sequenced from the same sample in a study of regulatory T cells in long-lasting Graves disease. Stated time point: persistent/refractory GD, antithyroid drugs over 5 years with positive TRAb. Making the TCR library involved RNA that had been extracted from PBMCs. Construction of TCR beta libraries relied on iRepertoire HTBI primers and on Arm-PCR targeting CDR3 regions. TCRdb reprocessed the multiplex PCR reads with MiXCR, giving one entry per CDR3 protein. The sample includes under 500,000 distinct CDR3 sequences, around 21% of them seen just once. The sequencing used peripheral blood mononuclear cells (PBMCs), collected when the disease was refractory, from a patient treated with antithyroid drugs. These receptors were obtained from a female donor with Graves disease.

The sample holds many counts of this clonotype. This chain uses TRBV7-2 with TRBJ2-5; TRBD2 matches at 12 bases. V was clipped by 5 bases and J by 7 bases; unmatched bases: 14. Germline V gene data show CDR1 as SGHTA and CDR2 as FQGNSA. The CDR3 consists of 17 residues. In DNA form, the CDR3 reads TGTGCCAGCAGCCCCACACTAGCGGGAGGACCTATAGGGACCCAGTACTTC. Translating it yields CASSPTLAGGPIGTQYF. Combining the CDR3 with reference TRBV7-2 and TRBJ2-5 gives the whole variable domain GAGVSQSPSNKVTEKGKDVELRCDPISGHTALYWYRQSLGQGLEFLIYFQGNSAPDKSGLPSDRFSAERTGGSVSTLTIQRTQQEDSAVYLCASSPTLAGGPIGTQYFGPGTRLLVL.

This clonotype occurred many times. CDR3 sequence (DNA): TGTGCCAGCAGCGGACAGGGCGGCACCGGGGAGCTGTTTTTT. Translation gives CASSGQGGTGELFF. The V call is TRBV6-1, the J call TRBJ2-2; 8 positions agree with TRBD1. From germline, CDR1 is MNHNS and CDR2 SASEGT. J lost 4 bases, V lost 6 bases, and 4 bases had no gene match. The length of the CDR3 is 14 residues.

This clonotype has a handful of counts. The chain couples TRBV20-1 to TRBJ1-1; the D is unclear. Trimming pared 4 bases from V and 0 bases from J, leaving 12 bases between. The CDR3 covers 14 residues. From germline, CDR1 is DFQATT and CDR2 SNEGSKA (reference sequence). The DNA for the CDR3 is TGCAGTGCTATGGGTTGGGCATTGAACACTGAAGCTTTCTTT. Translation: CSAMGWALNTEAFF.

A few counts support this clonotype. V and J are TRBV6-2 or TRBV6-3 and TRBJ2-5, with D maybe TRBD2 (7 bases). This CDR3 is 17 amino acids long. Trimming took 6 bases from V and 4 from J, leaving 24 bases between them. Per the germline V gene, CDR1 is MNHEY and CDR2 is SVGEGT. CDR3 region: CASRPLSRGAGRETQYF. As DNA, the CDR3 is TGTGCCAGCAGGCCTCTTAGTCGGGGGGCAGGTAGAGAGACCCAGTACTTC.

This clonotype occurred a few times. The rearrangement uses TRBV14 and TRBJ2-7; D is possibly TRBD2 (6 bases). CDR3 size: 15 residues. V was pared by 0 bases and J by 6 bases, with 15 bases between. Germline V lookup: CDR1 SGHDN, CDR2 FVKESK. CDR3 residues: CASSQDGGSGGEQYF. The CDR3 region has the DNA TGTGCCAGCAGCCAAGATGGGGGGAGTGGAGGCGAGCAGTACTTC.

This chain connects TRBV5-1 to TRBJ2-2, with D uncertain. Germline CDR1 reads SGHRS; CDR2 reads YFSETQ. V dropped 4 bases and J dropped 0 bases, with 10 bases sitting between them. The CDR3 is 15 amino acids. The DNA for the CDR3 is TGCGCCAGCAGCCCGCGTTGGGCGAACACCGGGGAGCTGTTTTTT. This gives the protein CASSPRWANTGELFF. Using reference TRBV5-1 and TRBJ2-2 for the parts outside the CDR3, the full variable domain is KAGVTQTPRYLIKTRGQQVTLSCSPISGHRSVSWYQQTPGQGLQFLFEYFSETQRNKGNFPGRFSGRQFSNSRSEMNVSTLELGDSALYLCASSPRWANTGELFFGEGSRLTVL.

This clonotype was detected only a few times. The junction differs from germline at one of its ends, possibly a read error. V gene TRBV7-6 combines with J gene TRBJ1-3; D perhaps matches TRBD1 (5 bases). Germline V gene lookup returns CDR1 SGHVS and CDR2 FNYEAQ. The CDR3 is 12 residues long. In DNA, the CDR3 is TGTGCCAACAGCACGACAGAGAACACCATATATTTT. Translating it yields CANSTTENTIYF.

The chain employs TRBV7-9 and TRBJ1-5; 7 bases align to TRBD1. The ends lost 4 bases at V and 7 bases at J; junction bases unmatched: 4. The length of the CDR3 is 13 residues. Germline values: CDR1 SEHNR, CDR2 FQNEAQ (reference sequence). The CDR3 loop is CASSSTGTQPQHF. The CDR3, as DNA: TGTGCCAGCAGCTCGACAGGGACCCAGCCCCAGCATTTT.

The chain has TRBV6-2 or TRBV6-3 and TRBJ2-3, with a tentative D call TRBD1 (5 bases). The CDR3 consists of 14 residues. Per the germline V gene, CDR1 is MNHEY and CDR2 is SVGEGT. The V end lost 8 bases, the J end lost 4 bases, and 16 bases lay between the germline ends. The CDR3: CASGDQGVPDTQYF. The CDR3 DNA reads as TGTGCCAGCGGAGACCAGGGCGTACCAGATACGCAGTATTTT.

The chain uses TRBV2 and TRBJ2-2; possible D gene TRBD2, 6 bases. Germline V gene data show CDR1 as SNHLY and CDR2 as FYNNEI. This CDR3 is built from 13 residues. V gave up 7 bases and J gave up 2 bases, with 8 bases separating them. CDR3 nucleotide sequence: TGTGCCAGCACGGAGGGTAACACCGGGGAGCTGTTTTTT. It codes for CASTEGNTGELFF.

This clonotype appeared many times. The CDR3 sequence is CASSPAQGFRIEAFF. DNA for the CDR3: TGTGCCAGCAGTCCGGCCCAAGGTTTCAGGATTGAAGCTTTCTTT. The chain combines TRBV7-2 with TRBJ1-1; D call uncertain. Germline V gives CDR1 SGHTA, CDR2 FQGNSA. The CDR3 contains 15 residues. V was trimmed by 6 bases and J by 7 bases, leaving 21 bases between them.

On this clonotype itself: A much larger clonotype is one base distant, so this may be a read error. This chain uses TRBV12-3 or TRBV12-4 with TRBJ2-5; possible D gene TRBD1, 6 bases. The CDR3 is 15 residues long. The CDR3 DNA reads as TGTGCCGGCAGTTCCTCGACAGGTTACCAAGAGACCCAGTACTTC. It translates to CAGSSSTGYQETQYF.

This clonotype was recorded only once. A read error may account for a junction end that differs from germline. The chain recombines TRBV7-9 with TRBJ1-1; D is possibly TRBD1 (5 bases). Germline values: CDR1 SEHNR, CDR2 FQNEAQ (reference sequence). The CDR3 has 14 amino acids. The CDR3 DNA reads TGTGCCAGCAGCTCCTCAGAAAGTCGGGGGGAGGCTCTCTTT. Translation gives CASSSSESRGEALF.

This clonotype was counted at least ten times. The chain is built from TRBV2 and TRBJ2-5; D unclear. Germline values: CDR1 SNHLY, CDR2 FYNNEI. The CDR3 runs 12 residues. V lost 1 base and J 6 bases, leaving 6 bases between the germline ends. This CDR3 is CASSEGSQTQYF. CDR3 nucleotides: TGTGCCAGCAGTGAAGGGTCTCAGACCCAGTACTTC.

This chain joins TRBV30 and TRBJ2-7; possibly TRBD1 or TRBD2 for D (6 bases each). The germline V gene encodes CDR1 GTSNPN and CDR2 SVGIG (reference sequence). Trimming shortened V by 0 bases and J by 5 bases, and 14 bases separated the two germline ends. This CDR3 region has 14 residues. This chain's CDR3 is CAWSVGGIGNEQYF. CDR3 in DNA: TGTGCCTGGAGTGTGGGGGGCATCGGGAACGAGCAGTACTTC.

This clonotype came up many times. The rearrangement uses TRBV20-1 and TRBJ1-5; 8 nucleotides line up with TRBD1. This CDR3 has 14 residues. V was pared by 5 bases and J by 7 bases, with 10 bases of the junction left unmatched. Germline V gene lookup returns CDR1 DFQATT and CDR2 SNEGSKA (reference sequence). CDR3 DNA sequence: TGCAGTGCTGGCGACAGGGGCCTTGGGCAGCCCCAGCATTTT. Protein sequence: CSAGDRGLGQPQHF.

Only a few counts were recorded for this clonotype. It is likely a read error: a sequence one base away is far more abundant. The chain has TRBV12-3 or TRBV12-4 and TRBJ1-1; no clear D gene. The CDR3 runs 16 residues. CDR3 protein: CASSEETPNLNTGAFF. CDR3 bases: TGTGCCAGCAGTGAAGAAACTCCGAATCTGAACACTGGAGCTTTCTTT.

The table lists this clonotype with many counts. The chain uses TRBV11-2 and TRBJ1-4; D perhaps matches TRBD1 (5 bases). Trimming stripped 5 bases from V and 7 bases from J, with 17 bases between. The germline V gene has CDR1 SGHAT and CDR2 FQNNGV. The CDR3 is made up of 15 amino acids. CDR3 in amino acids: CASSGSGTPGEKLFF. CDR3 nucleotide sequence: TGTGCCAGCAGCGGCTCCGGGACGCCGGGTGAAAAACTGTTTTTT.

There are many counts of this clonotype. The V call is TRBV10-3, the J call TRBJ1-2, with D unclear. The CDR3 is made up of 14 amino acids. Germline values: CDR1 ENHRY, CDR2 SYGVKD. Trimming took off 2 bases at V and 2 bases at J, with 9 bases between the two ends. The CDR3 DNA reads TGTGCCATCAGTGAGGCGGGGATGAACTATGGCTACACCTTC. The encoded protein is CAISEAGMNYGYTF.

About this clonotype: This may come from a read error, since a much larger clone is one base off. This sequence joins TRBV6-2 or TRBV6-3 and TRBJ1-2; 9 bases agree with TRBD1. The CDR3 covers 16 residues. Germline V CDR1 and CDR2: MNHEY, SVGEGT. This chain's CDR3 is CTSSAGTGPVRHGYTF. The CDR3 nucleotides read TGTACCAGCAGCGCCGGGACAGGGCCCGTCCGGCATGGCTACACCTTC.

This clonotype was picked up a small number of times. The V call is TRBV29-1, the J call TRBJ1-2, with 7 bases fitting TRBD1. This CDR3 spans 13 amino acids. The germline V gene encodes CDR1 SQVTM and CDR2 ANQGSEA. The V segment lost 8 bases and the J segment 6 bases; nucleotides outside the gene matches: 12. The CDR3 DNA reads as TGCAGCCCCAAACGACAGGGATTGGATGGCTACACCTTC. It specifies CSPKRQGLDGYTF.

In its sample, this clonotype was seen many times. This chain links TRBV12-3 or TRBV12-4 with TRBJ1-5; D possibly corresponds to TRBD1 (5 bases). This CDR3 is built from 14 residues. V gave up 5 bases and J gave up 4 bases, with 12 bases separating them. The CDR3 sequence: CASSTSTENQPQHF. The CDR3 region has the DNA TGTGCCAGCAGTACCTCGACAGAGAATCAGCCCCAGCATTTT.

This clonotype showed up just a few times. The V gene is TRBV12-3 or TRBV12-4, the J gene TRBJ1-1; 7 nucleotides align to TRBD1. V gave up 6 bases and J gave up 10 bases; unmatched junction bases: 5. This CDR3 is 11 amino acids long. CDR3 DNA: TGTGCCAGCAGGGGCAGGGGGGTAGCTTTCTTT. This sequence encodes CASRGRGVAFF.

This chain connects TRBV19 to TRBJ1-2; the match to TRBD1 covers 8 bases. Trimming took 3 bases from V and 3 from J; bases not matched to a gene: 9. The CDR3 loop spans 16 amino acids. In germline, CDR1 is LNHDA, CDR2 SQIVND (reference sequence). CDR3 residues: CASSILSQGAYYGYTF. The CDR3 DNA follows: TGTGCCAGTAGTATTCTCTCCCAGGGGGCGTACTATGGCTACACCTTC.

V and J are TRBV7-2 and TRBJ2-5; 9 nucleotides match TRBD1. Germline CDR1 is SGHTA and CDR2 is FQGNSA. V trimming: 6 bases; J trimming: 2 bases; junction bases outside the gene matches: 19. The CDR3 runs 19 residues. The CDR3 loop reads CASRIRAPGQGARQETQYF. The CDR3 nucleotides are TGTGCCAGCAGAATCCGGGCTCCGGGACAGGGCGCCCGTCAAGAGACCCAGTACTTC.

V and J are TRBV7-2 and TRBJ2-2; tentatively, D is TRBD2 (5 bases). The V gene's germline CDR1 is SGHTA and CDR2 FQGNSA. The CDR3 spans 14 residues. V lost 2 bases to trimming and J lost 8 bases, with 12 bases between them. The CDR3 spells CASSLSTPGGELFF. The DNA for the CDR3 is TGTGCCAGCAGCTTATCCACTCCGGGGGGGGAGCTGTTTTTT.

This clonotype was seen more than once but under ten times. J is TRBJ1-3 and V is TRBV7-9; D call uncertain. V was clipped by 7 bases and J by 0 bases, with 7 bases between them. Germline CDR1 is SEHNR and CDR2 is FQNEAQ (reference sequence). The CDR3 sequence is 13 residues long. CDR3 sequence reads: CASTTSSGNTIYF. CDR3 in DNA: TGTGCCAGCACAACAAGCTCTGGAAACACCATATATTTT.

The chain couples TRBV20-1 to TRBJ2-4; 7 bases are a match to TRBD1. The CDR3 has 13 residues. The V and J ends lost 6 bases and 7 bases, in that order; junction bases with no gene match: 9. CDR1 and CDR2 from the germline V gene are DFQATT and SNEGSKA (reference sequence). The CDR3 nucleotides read TGCAGTGCCGCTGGACAGGCTGCTAACATTCAGTACTTC. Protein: CSAAGQAANIQYF.